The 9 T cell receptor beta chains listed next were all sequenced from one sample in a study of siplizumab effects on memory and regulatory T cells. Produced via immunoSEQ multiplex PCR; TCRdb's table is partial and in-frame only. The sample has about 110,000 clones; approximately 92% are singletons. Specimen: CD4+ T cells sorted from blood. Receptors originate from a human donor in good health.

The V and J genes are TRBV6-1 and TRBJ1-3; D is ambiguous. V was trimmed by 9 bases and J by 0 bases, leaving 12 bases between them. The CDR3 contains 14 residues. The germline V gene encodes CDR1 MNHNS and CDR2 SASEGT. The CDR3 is CASSFRGSGNTIYF. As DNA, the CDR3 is TGTGCCAGTAGCTTCCGGGGCTCTGGAAACACCATATATTTT.

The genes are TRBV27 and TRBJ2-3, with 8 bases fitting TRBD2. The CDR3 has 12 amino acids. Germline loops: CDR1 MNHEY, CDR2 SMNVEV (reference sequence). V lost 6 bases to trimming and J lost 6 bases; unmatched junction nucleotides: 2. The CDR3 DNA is TGTGCCAGCAGATCTAGCGGGGATACGCAGTATTTT. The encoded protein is CASRSSGDTQYF.

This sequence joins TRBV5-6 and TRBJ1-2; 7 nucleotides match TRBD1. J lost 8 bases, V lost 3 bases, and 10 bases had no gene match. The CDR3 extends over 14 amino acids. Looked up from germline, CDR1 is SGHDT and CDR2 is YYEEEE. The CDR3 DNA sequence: TGTGCCAGCAGCTCGGGACAGTCCCAGGAGGGCTACACCTTC. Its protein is CASSSGQSQEGYTF.

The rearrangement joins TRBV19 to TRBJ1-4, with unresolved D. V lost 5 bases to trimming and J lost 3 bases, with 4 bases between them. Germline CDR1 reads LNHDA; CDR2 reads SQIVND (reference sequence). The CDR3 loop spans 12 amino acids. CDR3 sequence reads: CASSRPNEKLFF. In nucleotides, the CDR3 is TGTGCCAGTAGTCGGCCTAATGAAAAACTGTTTTTT.

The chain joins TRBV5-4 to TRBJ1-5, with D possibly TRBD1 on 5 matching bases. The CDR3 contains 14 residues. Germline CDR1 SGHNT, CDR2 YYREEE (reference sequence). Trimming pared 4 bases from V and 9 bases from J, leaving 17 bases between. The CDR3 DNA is TGTGCCAGCAGCCGAGACAGAACCGAGGGGCCCCAGCATTTT. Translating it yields CASSRDRTEGPQHF.

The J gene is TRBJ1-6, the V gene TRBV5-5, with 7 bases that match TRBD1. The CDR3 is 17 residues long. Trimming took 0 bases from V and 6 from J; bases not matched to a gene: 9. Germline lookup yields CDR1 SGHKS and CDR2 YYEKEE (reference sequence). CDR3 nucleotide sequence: TGTGCCAGCAGCTTGGTATATCGCGGGACAGTTAATTCACCCCTCCACTTT. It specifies CASSLVYRGTVNSPLHF.

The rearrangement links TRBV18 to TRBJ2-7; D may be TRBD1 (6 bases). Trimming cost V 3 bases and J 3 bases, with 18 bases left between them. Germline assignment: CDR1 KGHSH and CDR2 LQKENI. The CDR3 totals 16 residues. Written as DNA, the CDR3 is TGTGCCAGCTCACCGTTAACAGGGAAAGGGGGCTACGAGCAGTACTTC. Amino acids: CASSPLTGKGGYEQYF.

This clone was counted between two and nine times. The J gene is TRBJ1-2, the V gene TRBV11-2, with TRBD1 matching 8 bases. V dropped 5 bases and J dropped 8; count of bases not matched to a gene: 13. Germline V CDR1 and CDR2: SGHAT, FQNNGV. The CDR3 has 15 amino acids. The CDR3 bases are TGTGCCAGCAGCGCCCGGGACAGGAGGTGGAAAGGCTACACCTTC. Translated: CASSARDRRWKGYTF.

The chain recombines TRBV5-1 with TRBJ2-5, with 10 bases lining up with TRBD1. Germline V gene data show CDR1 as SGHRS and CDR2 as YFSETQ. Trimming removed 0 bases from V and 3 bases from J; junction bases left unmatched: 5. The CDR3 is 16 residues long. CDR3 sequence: CASSLGDRGTKETQYF. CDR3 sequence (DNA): TGCGCCAGCAGCTTGGGGGACAGGGGAACCAAAGAGACCCAGTACTTC.